Presented here are 13 T cell receptor beta chains from one specimen sequenced in a study of cytomegalovirus exposure and HLA in healthy donors. PCR amplification relied on 60 Vbeta primers (plus 13 Jbeta primers). Some clones are missing from TCRdb's copy, which holds only in-frame ones; the method was immunoSEQ multiplex PCR. The repertoire holds around 98,000 clones, with more than 75% as singletons. The specimen was PBMCs. These receptors all come from a woman aged 40 to 50 in good health and CMV-seronegative.

The chain is built from TRBV5-4 and TRBJ2-3; a possible D gene is TRBD1 (6 bases). Looked up from germline, CDR1 is SGHNT and CDR2 is YYREEE (reference sequence). Deletions cut 6 bases from V and 6 bases from J, with 17 bases between. CDR3 length equals 14 residues. The CDR3 coding sequence is TGTGCCAGCACCCCGGGACACCCAGAGGATACGCAGTATTTT. Residues: CASTPGHPEDTQYF. The entire variable domain, with the rest obtained from reference TRBV5-4 and TRBJ2-3, is as follows: ETGVTQSPTHLIKTRGQQVTLRCSSQSGHNTVSWYQQALGQGPQFIFQYYREEENGRGNFPPRFSGLQFPNYSSELNVNALELDDSALYLCASTPGHPEDTQYFGPGTRLTVL.

The chain recombines TRBV7-2 with TRBJ2-7; a weak D match, TRBD1 (5 bases). The CDR3 length is 12 residues. The V gene lost 5 bases and the J gene lost 6 bases, with 11 bases spanning the gap. The germline V gene encodes CDR1 SGHTA and CDR2 FQGNSA. CDR3 coding DNA: TGTGCCAGCAGCCCAGGGTTCAGCGAGCAGTACTTC. It yields the protein CASSPGFSEQYF.

The chain combines TRBV5-6 with TRBJ2-1; TRBD1 agrees at 11 bases. V lost 2 bases, J lost 9 bases, and 4 bases stayed unmatched. The CDR3 covers 14 residues. Germline V gene lookup returns CDR1 SGHDT and CDR2 YYEEEE. CDR3 region: CASSLGQGATEQFF. DNA of the CDR3: TGTGCCAGCAGCTTAGGACAGGGGGCTACTGAGCAGTTCTTC.

This chain connects TRBV7-6 to TRBJ2-1, with 9 bases that match TRBD1. The CDR3 is made up of 15 amino acids. Per germline, CDR1 SGHVS and CDR2 FNYEAQ. After removal of 5 bases from V and 2 bases from J, the junction contained 4 bases not matched to a gene. Written as DNA, the CDR3 is TGTGCCAGCAGCACCAGACAGGGGGCCTACAATGAGCAGTTCTTC. Translation gives CASSTRQGAYNEQFF.

The chain uses TRBV19 and TRBJ2-2, with TRBD1 matching 7 bases. J gave up 7 bases and V 7 bases, and 6 bases lay outside the gene matches. CDR1 is LNHDA and CDR2 is SQIVND in the germline V gene (reference sequence). This CDR3 region has 13 residues. The CDR3 sequence: CASKGTVVGELFF. CDR3 in DNA: TGTGCCAGTAAGGGGACAGTTGTCGGGGAGCTGTTTTTT.

This clone occurred once. The chain carries TRBV29-1 and TRBJ2-7; D is ambiguous. Germline V gene lookup returns CDR1 SQVTM and CDR2 ANQGSEA. V lost 8 bases, J lost 0 bases, and 14 bases lay in between. The CDR3 contains 13 residues. The CDR3 bases are TGCAGCCAAGTTTCAGGAACCTCCTACGAGCAGTACTTC. This encodes CSQVSGTSYEQYF.

This clone was seen more than once but under ten times. The CDR3 region is CASRPQFGELFF. In DNA form, the CDR3 reads TGCGCCAGCAGACCACAGTTCGGGGAGCTGTTTTTT. This chain joins TRBV4-3 and TRBJ2-2, with D unclear. This CDR3 is built from 12 residues. Germline lookup yields CDR1 LGHNA and CDR2 YSLEER. The germline V and J ends were trimmed by 6 bases and 7 bases, with 9 bases remaining between them.

The J gene is TRBJ1-1, the V gene TRBV30; tentatively, D is TRBD1 (6 bases). V was pared by 4 bases and J by 4 bases, with 10 bases between. The CDR3 is 12 residues long. Germline assignment: CDR1 GTSNPN and CDR2 SVGIG (reference sequence). The CDR3 reads CAWTRGFTEAFF. The CDR3 DNA follows: TGTGCCTGGACCAGGGGCTTCACTGAAGCTTTCTTT.

This clone is labeled medium-sized. The chain is built from TRBV10-3 and TRBJ2-1; TRBD2 aligns across 7 bases. In germline, CDR1 is ENHRY, CDR2 SYGVKD. The CDR3 sequence is 16 residues long. With V trimmed by 2 bases and J by 4 bases, 8 bases remained unmatched. For the CDR3, the DNA is TGTGCCATCAGTGAGATTGGCGGGGGACTATACAATGAGCAGTTCTTC. The encoded protein is CAISEIGGGLYNEQFF.

The chain is built from TRBV25-1 and TRBJ2-5; 8 positions match TRBD2. V shed 7 bases, J shed 4 bases, and the junction held 14 bases outside the gene matches. Per germline, CDR1 MGHDK and CDR2 SYGVNS. The CDR3 totals 16 residues. The CDR3 loop reads CASTPLLAGGVETQYF. The CDR3 nucleotides are TGTGCCAGCACCCCCCTCCTGGCGGGGGGCGTAGAGACCCAGTACTTC.

This rearrangement joins TRBV7-2 to TRBJ2-2; TRBD1 is a possible D gene (6 bases). This CDR3 contains 16 residues. The germline gives CDR1 SGHTA, CDR2 FQGNSA. V shed 5 bases and J shed 7 bases, with 20 bases lying between them. CDR3 loop: CASSPPHLRGYGELFF. The CDR3 nucleotides read TGTGCCAGCAGCCCCCCCCATTTGAGGGGGTACGGGGAGCTGTTTTTT.

The J gene is TRBJ2-2, the V gene TRBV7-7; D may be TRBD2 (7 bases). The CDR3 contains 13 residues. V lost 5 bases to trimming and J lost 6 bases, with 10 bases between them. Germline V gene sequence: CDR1 SSHAT, CDR2 FNYEAQ (reference sequence). DNA of the CDR3: TGTGCCAGCAGCGTAGGGGGGGCCGGGGAGCTGTTTTTT. As protein: CASSVGGAGELFF.

The chain joins TRBV7-3 to TRBJ2-2; 10 bases map to TRBD1. CDR3 length: 16 residues. With 2 bases clipped from V and 3 bases from J, the junction kept 3 bases outside the gene matches. Germline V gene sequence: CDR1 SGHTA, CDR2 FQGTGA. This CDR3 is CASSLGDRGYTGELFF. CDR3 nucleotide sequence: TGTGCCAGCAGCTTAGGGGACAGGGGTTACACCGGGGAGCTGTTTTTT.